The rows below give T cell receptor beta chains drawn from one sample of a study of T cell responses to AZD1222 COVID-19 vaccine. Assay: immunoSEQ multiplex PCR; the TCRdb copy retains only in-frame clones and omits some. The repertoire includes 90,000 to 140,000 clones, 85% to 90% of them detected once, and about 2.7% sits in the top ten. The sequences come from peripheral blood, collected on day 0 of AZD1222 vaccination. The receptors were sampled from an adult in good health. Both conserved end residues are part of each CDR3. D genes are given only for firm matches. Size is omitted from some rows. Given values are once, few, many or a class for expanded clones.

clone_size	v_call	d_call	j_call	cdr3_nt	cdr3_aa
-	TRBV5-6	TRBD1	TRBJ1-2	TGTGCCAGCAGCTCACCCCACAGGGGGCGCGATGGCTACACCTTC	CASSSPHRGRDGYTF
-	TRBV11-1	-	TRBJ2-7	TGTGCCAGCAGCCATAGCGGAGCCTCCTACGAGCAGTACTTC	CASSHSGASYEQYF
-	TRBV19	TRBD1	TRBJ1-6	TGTGCCAGTAGTCCGGGACAGGGCGGTTCACCCCTCCACTTT	CASSPGQGGSPLHF
-	TRBV28	TRBD1	TRBJ1-5	TGTGCCAGCAGTTGGGACAGGGCAGTAAAGGCAAGCAATCAGCCCCAGCATTTT	CASSWDRAVKASNQPQHF
-	TRBV10-3	-	TRBJ1-5	TGTGCCATCAGTGAGAAGGGTTTAGGCAATCAGCCCCAGCATTTT	CAISEKGLGNQPQHF
-	TRBV2	-	TRBJ2-1	TGTGCCAGCAGTGTTGAATCCGAGAGCTCTTACAATGAGCAGTTCTTC	CASSVESESSYNEQFF
once	TRBV9	-	TRBJ2-7	TGTGCCAGCAGCTTGGACTCGGGACTGCTATACGAGCAGTACTTC	CASSLDSGLLYEQYF
many	TRBV5-1	-	TRBJ1-4	TGCGCCAGCAGCCGGACGACTAATGAAAAACTGTTTTTT	CASSRTTNEKLFF
-	TRBV5-6	-	TRBJ1-3	TGTGCCAGCGGATACAGGGCTGGAAACACCATATATTTT	CASGYRAGNTIYF
-	TRBV7-3	-	TRBJ2-3	TGTGCCAGCAGCCAAGGGGGGGCCCCAGATACGCAGTATTTT	CASSQGGAPDTQYF
-	TRBV3-1/TRBV3-2	-	TRBJ1-2	TGTGCCAGCAGCCAAGCCGCGGGCTACACCTTC	CASSQAAGYTF
-	TRBV5-4	-	TRBJ2-1	TGTGCCAGCATCAGAGAGGCGGGGGCTGATGAGCAGTTCTTC	CASIREAGADEQFF
-	TRBV3-1/TRBV3-2	TRBD2	TRBJ2-2	TGTGCCAGCACCAGCGGGGTCACCGGGGAGCTGTTTTTT	CASTSGVTGELFF
-	TRBV7-9	TRBD1	TRBJ2-2	TGTGCCACCCTGATATTGACGGGGACAGGAGACACCGGGGAGCTGTTTTTT	CATLILTGTGDTGELFF
-	TRBV19	-	TRBJ2-1	TGTGCCAGTAGTATGTCTAGCGCCGAGCAGTTCTTC	CASSMSSAEQFF
-	TRBV6-5	TRBD1	TRBJ2-5	TGTGCCAGCAGCCGGGGACAGCAAGAGACCCAGTACTTC	CASSRGQQETQYF
-	TRBV6-5	TRBD2	TRBJ2-5	TGTGCCAGCAGTTACCCGGGGGGGACCCAGTACTTC	CASSYPGGTQYF
-	TRBV4-2	TRBD2	TRBJ2-5	TGTGCCAGCAGCCAAGGTCGCGCTAGCGGGGGGGCCCGGGAGACCCAGTACTTC	CASSQGRASGGARETQYF
-	TRBV5-6	-	TRBJ2-5	TGTGCCAGCAGCTTGTCCAGCCTGGAGACCCAGTACTTC	CASSLSSLETQYF
-	TRBV18	TRBD2	TRBJ2-1	TGTGCCAGCTCACCACCGAGGCGGGGGGAGGACAATGAGCAGTTCTTC	CASSPPRRGEDNEQFF
once	TRBV28	TRBD1	TRBJ2-5	TGTGCCAGCAGTTTACCGGGACAGGGTCTCGAGACCCAGTACTTC	CASSLPGQGLETQYF
-	TRBV7-2	TRBD1	TRBJ2-7	TGTGCCAGCTCACCCGGGGGACAGGGGGCGTACGAGCAGTACTTC	CASSPGGQGAYEQYF
-	TRBV28	-	TRBJ1-2	TGTGCCAGCAGTTTCCCCCCAGGGCAAGCTAACTATGGCTACACCTTC	CASSFPPGQANYGYTF
-	TRBV5-5	TRBD2	TRBJ2-1	TGTGCCAGCGCTAGCGGACCCGGCTCCTACAATGAGCAGTTCTTC	CASASGPGSYNEQFF
-	TRBV19	TRBD1	TRBJ1-4	TGTGCCAGCAGAAGACAGGGCGTAAATGAAAAACTGTTTTTT	CASRRQGVNEKLFF
-	TRBV9	TRBD2	TRBJ2-2	TGTGCCAGCAGCCCCCGTGAGCGGGGCTCGAACACCGGGGAGCTGTTTTTT	CASSPRERGSNTGELFF
-	TRBV20-1	-	TRBJ1-2	TGCAGTGTGCCTAACTATGGCTACACCTTC	CSVPNYGYTF
-	TRBV5-5	TRBD2	TRBJ2-1	TGTGCCAGCAGCTTCGCGGGACTAGCGGACTTTTCAAATGAGCAGTTCTTC	CASSFAGLADFSNEQFF
-	TRBV2	TRBD1	TRBJ2-1	TGTGCCACCAGACAGGGGACGTCCTACAATGAGCAGTTCTTC	CATRQGTSYNEQFF
-	TRBV14	-	TRBJ1-4	TGTGCCAGCAGCCGATCGAGGGATGAAAAACTGTTTTTT	CASSRSRDEKLFF
-	TRBV12-3/TRBV12-4	-	TRBJ1-5	TGTGCCAGCAGTCTGAGGAGCAATCAGCCCCAGCATTTT	CASSLRSNQPQHF
few	TRBV5-4	-	TRBJ2-6	TGTGCCAGCAGCCCCGGGACCCAAAGCTCTGGGGCCAACGTCCTGACTTTC	CASSPGTQSSGANVLTF
few	TRBV6-6	-	TRBJ2-1	TGTGCCAGCAGTTACTCGTCTGCAGAGGATGAGCAGTTCTTC	CASSYSSAEDEQFF
-	TRBV10-3	TRBD1	TRBJ2-7	TGTGCCATCAGTGGACAGGGGAACTCCTACGAGCAGTACTTC	CAISGQGNSYEQYF